This T cell receptor beta chain derives from a study of T cells in Graves' hyperthyroidism and ophthalmopathy. Study findings and constraints: Expanded thyroid clonotypes (above 0.001) were mostly also found in blood. Separating ophthalmopathy from stable hyperthyroidism was achieved by a 13 V-J model.

Per the germline V gene, CDR1 is MGHDK and CDR2 is SYGVNS. Between the trimmed V and J ends, which lost 1 base and 5 bases, there was a span of 14 bases. This CDR3 region has 16 residues. Diagnoses used clinical symptoms, serum thyroxine and TRAb, thyroid ultrasound and orbital computed tomography. This clonotype was counted ten times or more. Antigen unknown. RNA transcripts served as the template for amplifying TCR beta CDR3 regions. The primer set for the first-round RT-PCR of the TCR CDR3 was HTBI. Via MiXCR, TCRdb re-called the multiplex PCR reads, giving one row per CDR3 protein. The sample lists around 600,000 distinct CDR3 sequences, about 45% occurring once.

The receptor was isolated from an adult man with Graves' disease, either hyperthyroidism or ophthalmopathy (not recorded which). Input material: peripheral blood or thyroid tissue (not recorded which). The gene calls are TRBV25-1 and TRBJ2-2; D possibly matches TRBD1 or TRBD2 (5 bases each). The CDR3 spells CASSELGRERTGELFF. As DNA, the CDR3 is TGTGCCAGCAGTGAATTGGGCAGGGAGAGGACCGGGGAGCTGTTTTTT.